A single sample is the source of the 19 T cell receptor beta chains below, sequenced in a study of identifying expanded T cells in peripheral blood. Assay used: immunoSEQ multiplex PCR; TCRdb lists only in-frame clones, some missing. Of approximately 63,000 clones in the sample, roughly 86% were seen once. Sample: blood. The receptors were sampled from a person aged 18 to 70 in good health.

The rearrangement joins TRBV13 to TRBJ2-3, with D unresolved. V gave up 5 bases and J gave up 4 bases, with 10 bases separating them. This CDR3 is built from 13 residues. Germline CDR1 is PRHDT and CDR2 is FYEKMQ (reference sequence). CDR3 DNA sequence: TGTGCCAGCAGCGAGACCGAGGCAGATACGCAGTATTTT. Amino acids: CASSETEADTQYF.

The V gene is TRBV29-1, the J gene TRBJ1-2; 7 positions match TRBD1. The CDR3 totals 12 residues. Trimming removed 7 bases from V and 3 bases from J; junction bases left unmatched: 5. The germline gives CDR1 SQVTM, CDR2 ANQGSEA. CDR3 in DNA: TGCAGCGCAACAGGGGTCGACTATGGCTACACCTTC. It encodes CSATGVDYGYTF.

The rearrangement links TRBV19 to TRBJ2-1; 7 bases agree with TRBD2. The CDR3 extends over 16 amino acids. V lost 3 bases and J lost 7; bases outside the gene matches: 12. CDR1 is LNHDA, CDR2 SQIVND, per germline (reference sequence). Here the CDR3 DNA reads TGTGCCAGTAGTATGGGGGGTTGGCGGGAGAGTAATGAGCAGTTCTTC. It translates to CASSMGGWRESNEQFF.

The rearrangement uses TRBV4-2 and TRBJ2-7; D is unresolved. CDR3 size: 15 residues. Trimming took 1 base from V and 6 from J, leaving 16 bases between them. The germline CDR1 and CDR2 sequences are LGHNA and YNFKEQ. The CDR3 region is CASSQVAGVHSEQYF. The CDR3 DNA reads TGTGCCAGCAGCCAAGTCGCTGGGGTTCATAGCGAGCAGTACTTC.

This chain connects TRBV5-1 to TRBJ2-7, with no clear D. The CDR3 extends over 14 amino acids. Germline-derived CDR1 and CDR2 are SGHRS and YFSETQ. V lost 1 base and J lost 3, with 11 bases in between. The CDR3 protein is CASSLWQDHYEQYF. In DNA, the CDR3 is TGCGCCAGCAGCTTGTGGCAGGACCACTACGAGCAGTACTTC.

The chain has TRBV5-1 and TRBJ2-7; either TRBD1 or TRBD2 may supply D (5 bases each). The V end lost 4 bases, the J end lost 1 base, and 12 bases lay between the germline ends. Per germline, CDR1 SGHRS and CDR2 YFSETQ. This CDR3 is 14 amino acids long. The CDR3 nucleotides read TGCGCCAGCAGCCTCCGGGGCGGTTCCTACGAGCAGTACTTC. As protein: CASSLRGGSYEQYF. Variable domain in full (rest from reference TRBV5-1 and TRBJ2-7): KAGVTQTPRYLIKTRGQQVTLSCSPISGHRSVSWYQQTPGQGLQFLFEYFSETQRNKGNFPGRFSGRQFSNSRSEMNVSTLELGDSALYLCASSLRGGSYEQYFGPGTRLTVT.

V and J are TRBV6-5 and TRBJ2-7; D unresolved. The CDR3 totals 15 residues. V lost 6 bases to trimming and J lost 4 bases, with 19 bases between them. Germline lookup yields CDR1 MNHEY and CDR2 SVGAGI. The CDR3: CASRQAVGPFYEQYF. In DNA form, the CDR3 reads TGTGCCAGCAGACAAGCAGTGGGCCCTTTTTACGAGCAGTACTTC.

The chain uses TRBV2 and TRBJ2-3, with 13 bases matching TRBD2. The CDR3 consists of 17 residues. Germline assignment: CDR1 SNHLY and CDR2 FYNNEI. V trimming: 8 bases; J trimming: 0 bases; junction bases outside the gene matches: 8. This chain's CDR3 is CASLLAGGFGSTDTQYF. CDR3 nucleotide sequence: TGTGCCAGCCTACTAGCGGGAGGGTTTGGTAGCACAGATACGCAGTATTTT. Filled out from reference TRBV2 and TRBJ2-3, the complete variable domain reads EPEVTQTPSHQVTQMGQEVILRCVPISNHLYFYWYRQILGQKVEFLVSFYNNEISEKSEIFDDQFSVERPDGSNFTLKIRSTKLEDSAMYFCASLLAGGFGSTDTQYFGPGTRLTVL.

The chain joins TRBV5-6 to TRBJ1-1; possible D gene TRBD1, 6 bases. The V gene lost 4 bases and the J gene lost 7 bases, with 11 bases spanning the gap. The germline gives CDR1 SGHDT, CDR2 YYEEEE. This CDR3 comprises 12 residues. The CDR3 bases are TGTGCCAGCAGCGCTCAACAGGGTGAAGCTTTCTTT. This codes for CASSAQQGEAFF. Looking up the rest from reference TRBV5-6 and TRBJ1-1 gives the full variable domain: DAGVTQSPTHLIKTRGQQVTLRCSPKSGHDTVSWYQQALGQGPQFIFQYYEEEERQRGNFPDRFSGHQFPNYSSELNVNALLLGDSALYLCASSAQQGEAFFGQGTRLTVV.

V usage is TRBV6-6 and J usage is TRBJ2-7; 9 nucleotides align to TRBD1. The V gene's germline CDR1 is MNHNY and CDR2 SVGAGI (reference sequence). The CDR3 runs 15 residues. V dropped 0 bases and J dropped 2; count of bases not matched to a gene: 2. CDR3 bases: TGTGCCAGCAGTTACTCGGGGACAGGGACCTACGAGCAGTACTTC. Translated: CASSYSGTGTYEQYF.

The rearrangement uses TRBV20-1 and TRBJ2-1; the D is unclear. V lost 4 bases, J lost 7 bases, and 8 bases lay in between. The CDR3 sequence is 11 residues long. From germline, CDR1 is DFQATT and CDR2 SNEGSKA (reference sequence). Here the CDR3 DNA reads TGCAGTGCTATGCACGGGAATGAGCAGTTCTTC. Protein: CSAMHGNEQFF.

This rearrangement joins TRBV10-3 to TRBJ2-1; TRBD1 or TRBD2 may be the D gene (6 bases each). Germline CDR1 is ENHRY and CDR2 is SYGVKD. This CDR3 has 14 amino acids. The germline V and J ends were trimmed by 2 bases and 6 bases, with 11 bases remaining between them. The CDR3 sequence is CAISEEGGGNEQFF. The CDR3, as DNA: TGTGCCATCAGTGAGGAGGGGGGCGGCAATGAGCAGTTCTTC.

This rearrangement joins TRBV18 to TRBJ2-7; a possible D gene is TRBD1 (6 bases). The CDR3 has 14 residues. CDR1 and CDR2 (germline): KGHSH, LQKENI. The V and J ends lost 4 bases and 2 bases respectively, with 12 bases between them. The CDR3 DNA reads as TGTGCCAGCTCACAACAGGGTGGGGCCTACGAGCAGTACTTC. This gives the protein CASSQQGGAYEQYF.

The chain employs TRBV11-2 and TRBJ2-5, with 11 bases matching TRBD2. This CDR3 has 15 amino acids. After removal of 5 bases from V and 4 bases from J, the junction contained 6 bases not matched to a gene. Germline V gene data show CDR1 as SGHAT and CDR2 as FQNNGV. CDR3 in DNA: TGTGCCAGCAGCGCTGGGACTAGCGGTTTAGAGACCCAGTACTTC. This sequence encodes CASSAGTSGLETQYF.

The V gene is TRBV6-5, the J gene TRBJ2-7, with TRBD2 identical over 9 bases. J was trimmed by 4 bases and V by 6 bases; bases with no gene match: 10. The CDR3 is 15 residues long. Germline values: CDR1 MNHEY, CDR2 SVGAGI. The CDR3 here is CASRTDIAGAYEQYF. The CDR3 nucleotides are TGTGCCAGCAGGACGGATATAGCGGGGGCATACGAGCAGTACTTC.

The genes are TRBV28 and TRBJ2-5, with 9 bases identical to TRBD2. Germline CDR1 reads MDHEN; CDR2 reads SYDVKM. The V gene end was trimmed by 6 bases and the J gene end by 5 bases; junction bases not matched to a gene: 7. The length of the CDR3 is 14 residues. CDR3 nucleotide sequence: TGTGCCAGCAGCCGTAGCGGGAGACGGGAGACCCAGTACTTC. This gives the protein CASSRSGRRETQYF.

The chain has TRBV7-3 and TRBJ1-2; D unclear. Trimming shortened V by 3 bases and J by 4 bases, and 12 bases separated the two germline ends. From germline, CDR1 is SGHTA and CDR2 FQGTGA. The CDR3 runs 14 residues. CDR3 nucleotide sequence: TGTGCCAGCAGCTTGGGTGCATTCTCCTATGGCTACACCTTC. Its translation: CASSLGAFSYGYTF.

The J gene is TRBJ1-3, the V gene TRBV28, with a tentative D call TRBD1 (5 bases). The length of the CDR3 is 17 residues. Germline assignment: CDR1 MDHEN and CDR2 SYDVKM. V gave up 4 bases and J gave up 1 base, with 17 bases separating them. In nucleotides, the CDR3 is TGTGCCAGCAGTTGGGGGGGACGGCTGCTATCTGGAAACACCATATATTTT. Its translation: CASSWGGRLLSGNTIYF.

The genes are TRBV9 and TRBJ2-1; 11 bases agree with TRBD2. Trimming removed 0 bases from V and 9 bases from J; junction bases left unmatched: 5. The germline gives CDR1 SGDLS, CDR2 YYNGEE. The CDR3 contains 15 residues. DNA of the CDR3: TGTGCCAGCAGCGTAGCACTAGCGGGAGAGGGTGAGCAGTTCTTC. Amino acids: CASSVALAGEGEQFF.